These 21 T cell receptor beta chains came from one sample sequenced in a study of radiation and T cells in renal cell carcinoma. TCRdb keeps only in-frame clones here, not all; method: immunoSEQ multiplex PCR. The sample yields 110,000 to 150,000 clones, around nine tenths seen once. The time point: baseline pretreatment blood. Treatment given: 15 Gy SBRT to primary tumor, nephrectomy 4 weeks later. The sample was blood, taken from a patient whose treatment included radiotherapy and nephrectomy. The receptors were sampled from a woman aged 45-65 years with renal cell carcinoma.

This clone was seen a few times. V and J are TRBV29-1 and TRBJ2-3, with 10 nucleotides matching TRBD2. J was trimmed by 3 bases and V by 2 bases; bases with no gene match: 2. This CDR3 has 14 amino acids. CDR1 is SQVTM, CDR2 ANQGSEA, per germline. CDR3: CSVEPGLATDTQYF. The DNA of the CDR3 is TGCAGCGTTGAACCGGGACTAGCGACAGATACGCAGTATTTT.

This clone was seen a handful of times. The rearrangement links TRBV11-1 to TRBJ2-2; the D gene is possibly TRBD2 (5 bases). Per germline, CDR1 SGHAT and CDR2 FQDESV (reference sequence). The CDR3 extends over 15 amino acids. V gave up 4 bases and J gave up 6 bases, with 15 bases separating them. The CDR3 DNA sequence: TGTGCCAGCAGCTCCGGGTCCCCCGGGGCCGGGGAGCTGTTTTTT. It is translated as CASSSGSPGAGELFF.

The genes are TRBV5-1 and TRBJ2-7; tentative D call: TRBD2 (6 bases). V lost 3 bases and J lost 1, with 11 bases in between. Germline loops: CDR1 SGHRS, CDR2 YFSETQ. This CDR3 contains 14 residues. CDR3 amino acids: CASSWRDGSYEQYF. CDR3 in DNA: TGCGCCAGCAGCTGGAGGGACGGATCCTACGAGCAGTACTTC.

This CDR3 is CASSSGDWGNHGYTF. Written as DNA, the CDR3 is TGTGCCAGCAGCTCGGGGGACTGGGGGAACCATGGCTACACCTTC. This sequence joins TRBV5-8 and TRBJ1-2; TRBD1 is a possible D gene (5 bases). CDR3 size: 15 residues. Germline V gives CDR1 SGHTS, CDR2 YDEGEE. Trimming removed 3 bases at V and 6 bases at J, with 18 bases between.

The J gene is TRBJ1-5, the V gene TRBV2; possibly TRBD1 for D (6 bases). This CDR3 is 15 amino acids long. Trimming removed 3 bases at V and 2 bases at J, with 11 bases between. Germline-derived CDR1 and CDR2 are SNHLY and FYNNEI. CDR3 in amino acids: CASSDTGGGNQPQHF. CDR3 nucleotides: TGTGCCAGCAGTGATACCGGGGGCGGCAATCAGCCCCAGCATTTT.

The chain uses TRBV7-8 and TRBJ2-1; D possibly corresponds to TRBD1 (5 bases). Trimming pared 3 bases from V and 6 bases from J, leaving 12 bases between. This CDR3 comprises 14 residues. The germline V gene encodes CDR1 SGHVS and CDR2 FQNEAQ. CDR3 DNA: TGTGCCAGCAGCTTGTCAGGGCCCGGCAATGAGCAGTTCTTC. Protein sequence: CASSLSGPGNEQFF.

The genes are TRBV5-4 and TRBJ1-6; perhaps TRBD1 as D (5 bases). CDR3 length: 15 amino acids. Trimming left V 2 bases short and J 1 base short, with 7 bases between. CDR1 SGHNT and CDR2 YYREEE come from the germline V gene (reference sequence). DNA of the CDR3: TGTGCCAGCAGCTTAGGGGCATCCTATAATTCACCCCTCCACTTT. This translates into CASSLGASYNSPLHF.

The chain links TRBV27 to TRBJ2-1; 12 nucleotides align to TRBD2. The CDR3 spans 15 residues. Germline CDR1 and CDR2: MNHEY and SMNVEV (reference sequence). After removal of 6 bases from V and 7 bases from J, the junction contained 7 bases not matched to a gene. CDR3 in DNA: TGTGCCAGCAGGTCCGGGACTAGCGGGTCAAATGAGCAGTTCTTC. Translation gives CASRSGTSGSNEQFF.

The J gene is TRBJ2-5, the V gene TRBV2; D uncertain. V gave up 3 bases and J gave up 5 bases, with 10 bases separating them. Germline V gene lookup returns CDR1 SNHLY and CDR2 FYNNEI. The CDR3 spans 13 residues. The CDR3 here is CASSELRRETQYF. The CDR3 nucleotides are TGTGCCAGCAGTGAGCTCCGCCGGGAGACCCAGTACTTC.

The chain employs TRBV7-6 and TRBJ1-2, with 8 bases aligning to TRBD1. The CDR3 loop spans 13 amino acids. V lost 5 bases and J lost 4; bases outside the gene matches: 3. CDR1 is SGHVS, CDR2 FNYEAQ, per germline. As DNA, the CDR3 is TGTGCCAGCAGCCCGGGACAGGCCTATGGCTACACCTTC. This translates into CASSPGQAYGYTF.

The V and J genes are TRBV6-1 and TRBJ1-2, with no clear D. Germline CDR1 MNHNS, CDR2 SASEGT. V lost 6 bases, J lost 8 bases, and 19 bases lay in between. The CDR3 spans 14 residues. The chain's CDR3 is CASSGARDGIGYTF. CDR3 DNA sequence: TGTGCCAGCAGCGGAGCAAGGGATGGTATCGGCTACACCTTC.

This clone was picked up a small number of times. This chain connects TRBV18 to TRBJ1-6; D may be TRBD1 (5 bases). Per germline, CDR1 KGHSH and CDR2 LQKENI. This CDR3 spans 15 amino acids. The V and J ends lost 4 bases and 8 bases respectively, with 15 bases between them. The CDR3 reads CASSLDRGSDSPLHF. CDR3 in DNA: TGTGCCAGCTCACTCGACCGGGGGTCGGATTCACCCCTCCACTTT.

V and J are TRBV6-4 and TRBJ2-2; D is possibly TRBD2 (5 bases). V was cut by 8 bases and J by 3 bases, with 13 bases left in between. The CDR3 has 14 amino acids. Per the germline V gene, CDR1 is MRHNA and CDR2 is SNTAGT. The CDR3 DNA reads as TGTGCCAGCCGGGGATCAACGCACACCGGGGAGCTGTTTTTT. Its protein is CASRGSTHTGELFF.

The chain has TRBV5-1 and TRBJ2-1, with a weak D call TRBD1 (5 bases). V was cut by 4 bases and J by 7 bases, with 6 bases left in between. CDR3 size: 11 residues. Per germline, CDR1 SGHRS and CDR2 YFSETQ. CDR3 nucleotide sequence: TGCGCCAGCAGCCAGGGTAATGAGCAGTTCTTC. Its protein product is CASSQGNEQFF.

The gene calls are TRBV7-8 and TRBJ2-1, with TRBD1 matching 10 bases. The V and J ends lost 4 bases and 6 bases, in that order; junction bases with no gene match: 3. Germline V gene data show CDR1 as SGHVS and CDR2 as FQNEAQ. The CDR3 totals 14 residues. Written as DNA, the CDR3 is TGTGCCAGCAGCTCAAGGGACAGGGGCAATGAGCAGTTCTTC. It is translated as CASSSRDRGNEQFF.

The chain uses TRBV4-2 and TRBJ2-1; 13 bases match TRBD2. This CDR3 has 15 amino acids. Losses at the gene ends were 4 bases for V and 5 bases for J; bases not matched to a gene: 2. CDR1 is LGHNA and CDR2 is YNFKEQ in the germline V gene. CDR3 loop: CASSRGLAGDNEQFF. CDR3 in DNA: TGTGCCAGCAGCCGAGGACTAGCGGGAGACAATGAGCAGTTCTTC.

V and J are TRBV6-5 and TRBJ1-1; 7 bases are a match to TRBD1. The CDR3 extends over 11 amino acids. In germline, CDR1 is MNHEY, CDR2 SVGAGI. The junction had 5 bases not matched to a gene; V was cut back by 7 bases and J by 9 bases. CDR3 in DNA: TGTGCCAGCAACCTCAGGGGGAAAGCTTTCTTT. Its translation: CASNLRGKAFF.

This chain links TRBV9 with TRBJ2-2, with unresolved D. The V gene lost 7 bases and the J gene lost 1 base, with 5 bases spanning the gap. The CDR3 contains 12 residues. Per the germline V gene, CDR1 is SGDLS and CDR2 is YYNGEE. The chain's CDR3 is CASGVNTGELFF. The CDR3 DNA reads TGTGCCAGCGGGGTGAACACCGGGGAGCTGTTTTTT.

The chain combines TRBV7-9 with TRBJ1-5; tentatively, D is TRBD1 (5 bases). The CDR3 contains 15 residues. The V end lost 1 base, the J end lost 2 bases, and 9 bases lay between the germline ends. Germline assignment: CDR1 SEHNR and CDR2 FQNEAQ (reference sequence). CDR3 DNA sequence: TGTGCCAGCAGCTTAGAGGGGCCGCGCAATCAGCCCCAGCATTTT. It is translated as CASSLEGPRNQPQHF.

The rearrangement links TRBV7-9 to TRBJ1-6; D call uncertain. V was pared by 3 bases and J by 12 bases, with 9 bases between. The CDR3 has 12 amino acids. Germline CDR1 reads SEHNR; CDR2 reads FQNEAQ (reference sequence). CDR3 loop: CASSFGAGPLHF. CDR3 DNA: TGTGCCAGCAGCTTCGGAGCGGGACCCCTCCACTTT.

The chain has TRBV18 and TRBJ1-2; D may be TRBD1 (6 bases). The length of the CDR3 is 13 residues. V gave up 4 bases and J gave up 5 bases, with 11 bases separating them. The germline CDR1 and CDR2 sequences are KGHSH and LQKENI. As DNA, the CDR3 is TGTGCCAGCTCACTGGACAGCCTTTATGGCTACACCTTC. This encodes CASSLDSLYGYTF.